These T cell receptor beta chains were read from a single sample in a study of cytomegalovirus exposure and HLA in healthy donors. Libraries were prepared by immunoSEQ multiplex PCR; TCRdb keeps only in-frame clonotypes and omits some of them. The repertoire holds about 85,000 clones, with roughly 80% as singletons. Material: PBMCs. The receptors were gathered from a boy under 18 in good health and CMV-seronegative. Both conserved end residues are part of each CDR3. The order of the fields is D gene, clone size, V gene, J gene, CDR3 DNA, CDR3 protein. A D gene is named only where the DNA matches it firmly. The size entry is marked missing in some rows and otherwise reads once, few, many or a size class.

TRBD2,NA,TRBV9,TRBJ2-5,TGTGCCAGCAGCAAGGGACTAAGCGGGGAGACCCAGTACTTC,CASSKGLSGETQYF
TRBD1,few,TRBV28,TRBJ1-4,TGTGCCAGCAGTTTCGGGACAGGGGGTGAAAAACTGTTTTTT,CASSFGTGGEKLFF
TRBD1,NA,TRBV18,TRBJ1-1,TGTGCCAGCTCGGGACAGGGAAGGGGCTTGAACACTGAAGCTTTCTTT,CASSGQGRGLNTEAFF
NA,NA,TRBV19,TRBJ1-1,TGTGCCAGTAGTATATCCCCAAACACTGAAGCTTTCTTT,CASSISPNTEAFF
NA,NA,TRBV21-1,TRBJ2-5,TGTGCCAGCAGCAAGTTCTGCAGGGGGCTAAAGACCCAGTACTTC,CASSKFCRGLKTQYF
NA,NA,TRBV4-1,TRBJ2-7,TGCGCCAGCAGCCGAGCCGACACAGGGACCTACGAGCAGTACTTC,CASSRADTGTYEQYF
NA,once,TRBV5-1,TRBJ1-6,TGCGCCGTAAAGCGGGACTATAATTCACCCCTCCACTTT,CAVKRDYNSPLHF
NA,NA,TRBV7-2,TRBJ1-1,TGTGCCAGCAGCTTAAACGGCGGCGGGGGGACTGAAGCTTTCTTT,CASSLNGGGGTEAFF
NA,NA,TRBV7-8,TRBJ1-5,TGTGCCAGCAGCTTAGAGGACAAGAATCAGCCCCAGCATTTT,CASSLEDKNQPQHF
TRBD2,NA,TRBV9,TRBJ2-2,TGTGCCAGCAGCGTAACTAGCGGGGGAGGCGGGGAGCTGTTTTTT,CASSVTSGGGGELFF
NA,NA,TRBV19,TRBJ2-7,TGTGCCAGTACTAGCACTCCCGGCTCCTACGAGCAGTACTTC,CASTSTPGSYEQYF
TRBD1,NA,TRBV6-1,TRBJ1-6,TGTGCCAGCAGTGGGGACAGCGAAGGCTCCTATAATTCACCCCTCCACTTT,CASSGDSEGSYNSPLHF
NA,few,TRBV11-3,TRBJ1-5,TGTGCCAGCAGCTTACAGGGTTATCAGCCCCAGCATTTT,CASSLQGYQPQHF
TRBD1,NA,TRBV27,TRBJ1-1,TGTGCCAGCAGGCTAACAGGGGGCAACACTGAAGCTTTCTTT,CASRLTGGNTEAFF
TRBD1,NA,TRBV6-1,TRBJ1-2,TGTGCCAGCCGCTGGACAGGGAGGGAGTATGGCTACACCTTC,CASRWTGREYGYTF
TRBD1,NA,TRBV2,TRBJ2-7,TGTGCCAGCACACCGGACAGGGGAGCCTACGAGCAGTACTTC,CASTPDRGAYEQYF
NA,NA,TRBV28,TRBJ1-4,TGTGCCAGTACGACAGCAGCTAATGAAAAACTGTTTTTT,CASTTAANEKLFF
NA,NA,TRBV6-1,TRBJ1-6,TGTGCCAGCAGTGGGGCCGACAGCACCCTCCACTTT,CASSGADSTLHF
TRBD1,once,TRBV29-1,TRBJ1-4,TGCAGCGTCCGGGACAGGGATCGACCTAATGAAAAACTGTTTTTT,CSVRDRDRPNEKLFF
TRBD1,NA,TRBV7-2,TRBJ1-2,TGTGCCAGCAGCTTAGACCAGGGGGCGCAAGGCTACACCTTC,CASSLDQGAQGYTF
NA,NA,TRBV7-9,TRBJ1-1,TGTGCCAGCAGCTTAGCCGGCCAGGCTAACACTGAAGCTTTCTTT,CASSLAGQANTEAFF
TRBD2,NA,TRBV30,TRBJ2-1,TGTGCCCTTTCTAGCGGGGGGGTTGATGAGCAGTTCTTC,CALSSGGVDEQFF
TRBD2,few,TRBV27,TRBJ2-3,TGTGCCAGCCGTGTCGGGCTAGCGGGAGTTACGCAGTATTTT,CASRVGLAGVTQYF
NA,few,TRBV4-1,TRBJ2-7,TGCGCCAGCAGCTATCTACAGGGCAGTACCTACGAGCAGTACTTC,CASSYLQGSTYEQYF
TRBD1,NA,TRBV7-2,TRBJ2-1,TGTGCCAGCAGCCCACAGGGGGCCATCAACAATGAGCAGTTCTTC,CASSPQGAINNEQFF
NA,NA,TRBV7-9,TRBJ2-7,TGTGCCAGCAGCGGACAGACCTACGAGCAGTACTTC,CASSGQTYEQYF
NA,NA,TRBV4-2,TRBJ1-1,TGTGCCAGCAGCCAAGATGTCCAGGGGGAAGCTTTCTTT,CASSQDVQGEAFF
TRBD1,few,TRBV19,TRBJ2-1,TGTGCCAGTAGTATTACAGGGGTGGGGGAGCAGTTCTTC,CASSITGVGEQFF
NA,NA,TRBV7-9,TRBJ2-7,TGTGCCAGCAACAAACAGGGTTACGAGCAGTACTTC,CASNKQGYEQYF
NA,NA,TRBV27,TRBJ2-1,TGTGCCAGCAGTTTGGGGACTTACAATGAGCAGTTCTTC,CASSLGTYNEQFF
TRBD2,NA,TRBV9,TRBJ2-5,TGTGCCAGCAGCCCCAGACTAGCGGGGGGGATGGAGACCCAGTACTTC,CASSPRLAGGMETQYF
NA,NA,TRBV30,TRBJ1-6,TGTGCCTGGAGTGTAACAGACGTGGTAGATTCACCCCTCCACTTT,CAWSVTDVVDSPLHF
NA,NA,TRBV15,TRBJ1-1,TGTGCCACCAGCAGCATACGGGGGGAAGACACTGAAGCTTTCTTT,CATSSIRGEDTEAFF
NA,few,TRBV5-4,TRBJ2-5,TGTGCCAGCAGCTTGGGGGCAGGGGTTTTCCAAGAGACCCAGTACTTC,CASSLGAGVFQETQYF
TRBD1,NA,TRBV7-2,TRBJ2-7,TGTGCCAGCAGTTATGGACAGGGGTCCTACGAGCAGTACTTC,CASSYGQGSYEQYF
TRBD2,once,TRBV7-2,TRBJ2-1,TGTGCCAGCACCCCAAGACTAGCGGGAGGGACTAATGAGCAGTTCTTC,CASTPRLAGGTNEQFF
NA,NA,TRBV4-3,TRBJ1-4,TGCGCCAGCAGCCAAGATCCCCGGGCTAATGAAAAACTGTTTTTT,CASSQDPRANEKLFF
NA,NA,TRBV9,TRBJ2-3,TGTGCCAGCAGCGTACAAGCGGATACGCAGTATTTT,CASSVQADTQYF
NA,NA,TRBV29-1,TRBJ2-5,TGCAGTCAACTCGGTAGGGGCCGGCAAGAGACCCAGTACTTC,CSQLGRGRQETQYF
NA,NA,TRBV29-1,TRBJ2-1,TGCAGCGTTGTTTTGACGAACGGGGAGCAGTTCTTC,CSVVLTNGEQFF
NA,NA,TRBV27,TRBJ2-1,TGTGCCAGCAGTCCCGGGATCTCCTACAATGAGCAGTTCTTC,CASSPGISYNEQFF
NA,NA,TRBV6-5,TRBJ1-1,TGTGCCAGCAGGGAGGGAGAAAGCACTGAAGCTTTCTTT,CASREGESTEAFF
TRBD1,NA,TRBV28,TRBJ1-2,TGTGCCAGCAGGGCTACCGGGACAGGCCACTATGGCTACACCTTC,CASRATGTGHYGYTF
NA,NA,TRBV30,TRBJ1-2,TGTGCCTGGAGTGATACAGGGACCTATGGCTACACCTTC,CAWSDTGTYGYTF
NA,NA,TRBV7-2,TRBJ1-5,TGTGCCAGCAGCTTACAGGCAGGGGGCAATCAGCCCCAGCATTTT,CASSLQAGGNQPQHF
TRBD2,NA,TRBV28,TRBJ2-7,TGTGCCAGCAGAGGGACTAGCGACTCCTACGAGCAGTACTTC,CASRGTSDSYEQYF
TRBD1,NA,TRBV7-8,TRBJ2-7,TGTGCCAGCAGCTTCTATCAGACAGGGCGGTCCTACGAGCAGTACTTC,CASSFYQTGRSYEQYF
TRBD1,NA,TRBV5-4,TRBJ1-2,TGTGCCAGCAGCCGAGGGGGGACAGTACCCACTAACTATGGCTACACCTTC,CASSRGGTVPTNYGYTF
NA,NA,TRBV6-5,TRBJ2-7,TGTGCCAGCAGTAGGGGGACATTTTCCTACGAGCAGTACTTC,CASSRGTFSYEQYF
NA,NA,TRBV29-1,TRBJ2-5,TGCAGCGTGGAAGCGGGACAGCAAGAGACCCAGTACTTC,CSVEAGQQETQYF
NA,NA,TRBV11-3,TRBJ2-5,TGTGCCAGCAGCTTAGGGACTCAAGAGACCCAGTACTTC,CASSLGTQETQYF
NA,NA,TRBV30,TRBJ2-3,TGTGCCTGGAGGGAGTACTCGGATACGCAGTATTTT,CAWREYSDTQYF
TRBD1,once,TRBV7-9,TRBJ2-2,TGTGCCAGCAGCTCCCACAGGGGGAAGAACACCGGGGAGCTGTTTTTT,CASSSHRGKNTGELFF
NA,few,TRBV4-1,TRBJ2-4,TGCGCCAGCAGCCAAGATAGTTCAGGGCTAGCCAAAAACATTCAGTACTTC,CASSQDSSGLAKNIQYF